These 32 T cell receptor beta chains were all obtained from the same sample, sequenced in a study of cytomegalovirus exposure and HLA in healthy donors. The PCR made use of 60 Vbeta and 13 Jbeta primers. Profiled with immunoSEQ multiplex PCR; TCRdb holds only in-frame clones, not every one. The sample records roughly 180,000 clones, around four fifths being singletons. Input material: PBMCs. The receptors come from a boy aged 2 to 9 in good health and CMV-seronegative.

This sequence joins TRBV5-6 and TRBJ1-4; D gene ambiguous. The CDR3 has 13 amino acids. CDR1 and CDR2 from the germline V gene are SGHDT and YYEEEE. V gave up 4 bases and J gave up 8 bases, with 12 bases separating them. CDR3 sequence reads: CASSPNTGEKLFF. The CDR3 nucleotides are TGTGCCAGCAGCCCTAACACCGGGGAAAAACTGTTTTTT.

V usage is TRBV6-5 and J usage is TRBJ2-7; D might be TRBD1 (5 bases). V was clipped by 2 bases and J by 2 bases, with 10 bases between them. In germline, CDR1 is MNHEY, CDR2 SVGAGI. The CDR3 runs to 14 residues. The DNA for the CDR3 is TGTGCCAGCAGTTACGGGGCCTCCCCCTACGAGCAGTACTTC. It translates to CASSYGASPYEQYF.

The V gene is TRBV9, the J gene TRBJ2-3; TRBD1 aligns across 9 bases. V gave up 4 bases and J gave up 4 bases; unmatched junction bases: 13. The germline gives CDR1 SGDLS, CDR2 YYNGEE. This CDR3 region has 17 residues. In DNA, the CDR3 is TGTGCCAGCAGCCCTACAGGGGGCGCGGATGGGGCAGATACGCAGTATTTT. As protein: CASSPTGGADGADTQYF.

The rearrangement joins TRBV7-2 to TRBJ2-2, with a possible D match to TRBD2 (6 bases). V dropped 2 bases and J dropped 1 base, with 17 bases sitting between them. The germline V gene encodes CDR1 SGHTA and CDR2 FQGNSA. The CDR3 spans 18 residues. This chain's CDR3 is CASSLIGGMGQNTGELFF. The CDR3 nucleotides read TGTGCCAGCAGCTTAATTGGGGGGATGGGGCAGAACACCGGGGAGCTGTTTTTT.

The CDR3 loop reads CASSQDGGGGTEAFF. Here the CDR3 DNA reads TGCGCCAGCAGCCAAGATGGGGGAGGGGGCACTGAAGCTTTCTTT. The V gene is TRBV4-1, the J gene TRBJ1-1; possibly TRBD1 for D (6 bases). This CDR3 spans 15 amino acids. Trimming took 0 bases from V and 4 from J, leaving 12 bases between them. The germline V gene has CDR1 MGHRA and CDR2 YSYEKL.

This clone was seen more than once but under ten times. The rearrangement joins TRBV13 to TRBJ1-1, with D tentatively TRBD1 (6 bases). The CDR3 spans 17 residues. Germline V gives CDR1 PRHDT, CDR2 FYEKMQ (reference sequence). V lost 5 bases and J 2 bases, leaving 21 bases between the germline ends. The CDR3 reads CASSPGNRVRENTEAFF. The CDR3, as DNA: TGTGCCAGCAGCCCGGGAAACAGGGTTAGAGAAAACACTGAAGCTTTCTTT. The whole variable domain, filled in from reference TRBV13 and TRBJ1-1, reads AAGVIQSPRHLIKEKRETATLKCYPIPRHDTVYWYQQGPGQDPQFLISFYEKMQSDKGSIPDRFSAQQFSDYHSELNMSSLELGDSALYFCASSPGNRVRENTEAFFGQGTRLTVV.

The chain recombines TRBV28 with TRBJ1-3; possible D gene TRBD1, 5 bases. The CDR3 has 14 amino acids. Germline V lookup: CDR1 MDHEN, CDR2 SYDVKM. Trimming shortened V by 3 bases and J by 3 bases, and 9 bases separated the two germline ends. The CDR3 bases are TGTGCCAGCAGTTTTCGGGGGTTTGGAAACACCATATATTTT. This encodes CASSFRGFGNTIYF.

The CDR3 nucleotides are TGTGCCAGCAGCATCACGGGCCTTAGGGGCGAAAAACTGTTTTTT. Its protein is CASSITGLRGEKLFF. The V gene is TRBV9, the J gene TRBJ1-4; weak D call: TRBD1 (5 bases). The CDR3 loop spans 15 amino acids. V shed 4 bases and J shed 8 bases, with 18 bases lying between them. Germline lookup yields CDR1 SGDLS and CDR2 YYNGEE.

The chain couples TRBV5-8 to TRBJ2-7; possibly TRBD2 for D (6 bases). From germline, CDR1 is SGHTS and CDR2 YDEGEE. With 4 bases removed from V and 3 bases from J, the gap between germline ends came to 17 bases. There are 15 residues in the CDR3. The CDR3 region is CASSINSGLFYEQYF. CDR3 nucleotides: TGTGCCAGCAGCATAAATAGCGGCTTATTCTACGAGCAGTACTTC.

V is TRBV6-1 and J is TRBJ2-3, with 7 bases lining up with TRBD1. V lost 6 bases to trimming and J lost 6 bases; unmatched junction nucleotides: 9. There are 14 residues in the CDR3. Germline CDR1 reads MNHNS; CDR2 reads SASEGT. This CDR3 reads CASRRTGLMDTQYF. DNA of the CDR3: TGTGCCAGCAGACGGACAGGACTCATGGATACGCAGTATTTT.

V gene TRBV25-1 combines with J gene TRBJ1-2; maybe TRBD1 (6 bases). The CDR3 sequence is 16 residues long. From germline, CDR1 is MGHDK and CDR2 SYGVNS. V was cut by 3 bases and J by 5 bases, with 19 bases left in between. CDR3 nucleotides: TGTGCCAGCAGTGAGGGGGGGCGCGGTCTATCGTATGGCTACACCTTC. Translated, it gives CASSEGGRGLSYGYTF.

The chain combines TRBV27 with TRBJ2-3; a weak D match, TRBD2 (5 bases). V was pared by 6 bases and J by 2 bases, with 9 bases between. This CDR3 is built from 13 residues. Germline loops: CDR1 MNHEY, CDR2 SMNVEV (reference sequence). CDR3 residues: CASRIALTDTQYF. CDR3 DNA sequence: TGTGCCAGCAGGATAGCGCTCACAGATACGCAGTATTTT.

This chain uses TRBV5-1 with TRBJ1-1; D may be TRBD1 (5 bases). The CDR3 spans 15 residues. Looked up from germline, CDR1 is SGHRS and CDR2 is YFSETQ. Trimming took 0 bases from V and 3 from J, leaving 12 bases between them. The CDR3 DNA sequence: TGCGCCAGCAGCTTGGAAGCGGCGGGGGACACTGAAGCTTTCTTT. It encodes CASSLEAAGDTEAFF.

The chain joins TRBV5-1 to TRBJ1-2; no clear D gene. Trimming stripped 0 bases from V and 4 bases from J, with 10 bases between. Germline V gene lookup returns CDR1 SGHRS and CDR2 YFSETQ. This CDR3 contains 14 residues. DNA for the CDR3: TGCGCCAGCAGCTTGGTTGGGCAGCCCTATGGCTACACCTTC. Protein: CASSLVGQPYGYTF.

The table lists this clone with a count of one. The V call is TRBV13, the J call TRBJ2-5; 10 positions match TRBD2. CDR1 PRHDT and CDR2 FYEKMQ come from the germline V gene (reference sequence). The V segment lost 2 bases and the J segment 5 bases; nucleotides outside the gene matches: 5. The CDR3 loop spans 15 amino acids. CDR3 region: CASSLMVLAGETQYF. The CDR3 DNA reads as TGTGCCAGCAGCTTAATGGTACTAGCGGGGGAGACCCAGTACTTC.

This clone was detected a few times. This chain connects TRBV5-1 to TRBJ2-7; D possibly corresponds to TRBD1 (6 bases). Per germline, CDR1 SGHRS and CDR2 YFSETQ. The CDR3 length is 13 residues. Trimming left V 3 bases short and J 4 bases short, with 11 bases between. The CDR3: CASSSNRAYEQYF. The CDR3 bases are TGCGCCAGCAGCTCTAACAGGGCGTACGAGCAGTACTTC. The full variable domain, its missing parts supplied by reference TRBV5-1 and TRBJ2-7, is KAGVTQTPRYLIKTRGQQVTLSCSPISGHRSVSWYQQTPGQGLQFLFEYFSETQRNKGNFPGRFSGRQFSNSRSEMNVSTLELGDSALYLCASSSNRAYEQYFGPGTRLTVT.

This clone turned up a few times. This chain uses TRBV19 with TRBJ1-1; 7 bases fit TRBD1. The CDR3 contains 14 residues. CDR1 LNHDA and CDR2 SQIVND come from the germline V gene (reference sequence). Losses at the gene ends were 6 bases for V and 6 bases for J; bases not matched to a gene: 10. In DNA, the CDR3 is TGTGCCAGTAGCTACAGGGGCCCCGGGCCTGAAGCTTTCTTT. Translation gives CASSYRGPGPEAFF.

The chain combines TRBV4-2 with TRBJ2-3; 9 nucleotides align to TRBD2. The CDR3 is 16 amino acids. J lost 1 base, V lost 0 bases, and 2 bases had no gene match. From germline, CDR1 is LGHNA and CDR2 YNFKEQ. The CDR3 sequence: CASSQETSGRTDTQYF. As DNA, the CDR3 is TGTGCCAGCAGCCAAGAAACTAGCGGGCGCACAGATACGCAGTATTTT.

This clone was found once. The rearrangement joins TRBV5-1 to TRBJ2-7; tentatively, D is TRBD2 (5 bases). The CDR3 consists of 13 residues. The V gene lost 5 bases and the J gene lost 1 base, with 10 bases spanning the gap. Germline CDR1 and CDR2: SGHRS and YFSETQ. Written as DNA, the CDR3 is TGCGCCAGCAGTTCGGGGTATTCCTACGAGCAGTACTTC. It translates to CASSSGYSYEQYF.

The chain joins TRBV11-1 to TRBJ1-1; D remains ambiguous. The CDR3 is made up of 13 amino acids. Trimming removed 1 base from V and 4 bases from J, with 7 bases in between. CDR1 SGHAT and CDR2 FQDESV come from the germline V gene (reference sequence). As DNA, the CDR3 is TGTGCCAGCAGCTTAGATCGGGGCACTGAAGCTTTCTTT. This encodes CASSLDRGTEAFF.

This chain uses TRBV6-5 with TRBJ2-5; 9 bases line up with TRBD2. The CDR3 totals 15 residues. V dropped 6 bases and J dropped 2; count of bases not matched to a gene: 7. Germline assignment: CDR1 MNHEY and CDR2 SVGAGI. The CDR3 loop is CASRVPAGGQETQYF. CDR3 sequence (DNA): TGTGCCAGCAGAGTCCCAGCGGGGGGACAAGAGACCCAGTACTTC.

The J gene is TRBJ1-5, the V gene TRBV30; 11 bases map to TRBD1. Germline V gene sequence: CDR1 GTSNPN, CDR2 SVGIG (reference sequence). The length of the CDR3 is 15 residues. Unmatched junction bases numbered 5, after V lost 0 bases and J lost 7 bases. CDR3 nucleotides: TGTGCCTGGAGTGTGGACAGGGGGCCGGAGCAGCCCCAGCATTTT. Its protein is CAWSVDRGPEQPQHF.

The table lists this clone with a count of one. The rearrangement uses TRBV2 and TRBJ2-5, with 9 bases lining up with TRBD1. The CDR3 has 15 amino acids. Trimming at V came to 6 bases and at J to 4 bases, leaving 9 bases not matched to a gene. In germline, CDR1 is SNHLY, CDR2 FYNNEI. DNA of the CDR3: TGTGCCAGCAGCTTGGGACAGGGCGGTCGAGAGACCCAGTACTTC. Its protein product is CASSLGQGGRETQYF.

V usage is TRBV6-5 and J usage is TRBJ1-2, with 7 bases that match TRBD1. Germline lookup yields CDR1 MNHEY and CDR2 SVGAGI. V trimming: 5 bases; J trimming: 7 bases; junction bases outside the gene matches: 7. The CDR3 extends over 13 amino acids. CDR3 loop: CASSASTGFGYTF. CDR3 sequence (DNA): TGTGCCAGCAGTGCCTCGACAGGGTTTGGCTACACCTTC.

The gene calls are TRBV27 and TRBJ2-1; D is uncertain. The CDR3 totals 11 residues. Germline V gives CDR1 MNHEY, CDR2 SMNVEV (reference sequence). The V gene lost 2 bases and the J gene lost 13 bases, with 9 bases spanning the gap. CDR3 loop: CASSLGFDQFF. CDR3 in DNA: TGTGCCAGCAGTTTAGGCTTTGATCAGTTCTTC.

This chain links TRBV14 with TRBJ2-7; 8 bases are shared with TRBD1. CDR3 length equals 16 residues. Germline loops: CDR1 SGHDN, CDR2 FVKESK. Germline trimming cut 1 base from V and 6 bases from J; bases unmatched to any gene: 11. The CDR3 protein is CASSQGGAQTGAEQYV. The CDR3 bases are TGTGCCAGCAGCCAAGGTGGGGCCCAGACAGGGGCCGAGCAGTACGTC.

The chain carries TRBV4-1 and TRBJ1-1; D may be TRBD1 (5 bases). The V end lost 0 bases, the J end lost 1 base, and 9 bases lay between the germline ends. This CDR3 has 15 residues. The V gene's germline CDR1 is MGHRA and CDR2 YSYEKL. The CDR3 loop reads CASSQDQGGNTEAFF. CDR3 nucleotides: TGCGCCAGCAGCCAAGATCAGGGCGGGAACACTGAAGCTTTCTTT.

The chain joins TRBV28 to TRBJ2-5; 9 nucleotides match TRBD1. J was trimmed by 4 bases and V by 4 bases; bases with no gene match: 1. Germline loops: CDR1 MDHEN, CDR2 SYDVKM. This CDR3 has 13 residues. The CDR3 region is CASSSDRGETQYF. CDR3 coding DNA: TGTGCCAGCAGTTCGGACAGGGGAGAGACCCAGTACTTC. The full variable domain, completed using reference TRBV28 and TRBJ2-5, is DVKVTQSSRYLVKRTGEKVFLECVQDMDHENMFWYRQDPGLGLRLIYFSYDVKMKEKGDIPEGYSVSREKKERFSLILESASTNQTSMYLCASSSDRGETQYFGPGTRLLVL.

The V and J genes are TRBV9 and TRBJ2-2, with TRBD2 matching over 7 bases. J was trimmed by 4 bases and V by 4 bases; bases with no gene match: 7. Germline V gene data show CDR1 as SGDLS and CDR2 as YYNGEE. The CDR3 covers 15 residues. The CDR3 loop is CASSPRRESTGELFF. For the CDR3, the DNA is TGTGCCAGCAGCCCCCGGCGGGAGAGCACCGGGGAGCTGTTTTTT.

V is TRBV30 and J is TRBJ2-3, with D possibly matching TRBD1 (6 bases). Germline CDR1 reads GTSNPN; CDR2 reads SVGIG (reference sequence). This CDR3 contains 15 residues. The ends were cut back, 0 bases at V and 2 bases at J, with 12 bases in the middle. CDR3 sequence (DNA): TGTGCCTGGAGTGTTGGAGACAGGACCACAGATACGCAGTATTTT. Protein: CAWSVGDRTTDTQYF. The full variable domain, completed using reference TRBV30 and TRBJ2-3, is SQTIHQWPATLVQPVGSPLSLECTVEGTSNPNLYWYRQAAGRGLQLLFYSVGIGQISSEVPQNLSASRPQDRQFILSSKKLLLSDSGFYLCAWSVGDRTTDTQYFGPGTRLTVL.

The chain combines TRBV19 with TRBJ1-5; 9 bases align to TRBD1. Germline loops: CDR1 LNHDA, CDR2 SQIVND (reference sequence). J gave up 3 bases and V 1 base, and 4 bases lay outside the gene matches. The CDR3 sequence is 16 residues long. The CDR3, as DNA: TGTGCCAGTAGTATAGTAACAGGGGGCTCCAATCAGCCCCAGCATTTT. This codes for CASSIVTGGSNQPQHF.

The J gene is TRBJ2-3, the V gene TRBV2; 11 positions match TRBD2. The CDR3 length is 17 residues. The V gene end was trimmed by 5 bases and the J gene end by 4 bases; junction bases not matched to a gene: 11. Germline V gene lookup returns CDR1 SNHLY and CDR2 FYNNEI. Written as DNA, the CDR3 is TGTGCCAGCAGTTCCACGCAACTAGCGGGGGAGGCAGATACGCAGTATTTT. Amino acids: CASSSTQLAGEADTQYF.